This is a list of T cell receptor beta chains from one sample in a study of blood T cells in healthy people across ages. TCRdb itself ran the 5' RACE reads through MiXCR, one entry per CDR3 protein. Of approximately 1.5 million distinct CDR3 sequences in the sample, around 35% were seen once. Sequencing was carried out using blood. These receptors came from a woman in her 30s in good health. Both conserved end residues are part of each CDR3. The order of the fields is V gene, D gene, clone size, J gene, CDR3 DNA, CDR3 protein. A D gene is named only where the DNA matches it firmly. Size is stated for part of the rows, as once, few or many counts, or as a class when the clone is expanded.

TRBV11-2	TRBD2	.	TRBJ2-7	TGTGCCAGCAGCTTGGTGGGTCGCAAGGCGGCTAGCGGGATTTTCAGCTCCTACGAGCAGTACTTC	CASSLVGRKAASGIFSSYEQYF
TRBV7-9	.	few	TRBJ2-7	TGTGCCAGCAGCTTGTCGCAGGGTAGCCACGAGCAGTACTTC	CASSLSQGSHEQYF
TRBV6-2/TRBV6-3	TRBD2	once	TRBJ2-1	TGTGCCAGCAGTTACTTGTTAGCGGGGGCGGGCGGTGAGCAGTTCTTC	CASSYLLAGAGGEQFF
TRBV6-5	TRBD1	.	TRBJ2-3	TGTGCCAGCAGTTACCCACAACACGACAGGGATACTAGCACAGATACGCAGTATTTT	CASSYPQHDRDTSTDTQYF
TRBV7-9	.	.	TRBJ2-5	TGTGCCAGCAGCCCAGGGCGTTCTCGAGAGACCCAGTACTTC	CASSPGRSRETQYF
TRBV29-1	.	many	TRBJ2-7	TGCAGCGTTGCCCAGGCAGGGTGGTCCTACGAGCAGTACTTC	CSVAQAGWSYEQYF
TRBV27	.	few	TRBJ2-7	TGTGCCAGCAGTTCTGGGGCAGGGAGGCGCCGGGCCGAGCAGTACTTC	CASSSGAGRRRAEQYF
TRBV3-1	.	.	TRBJ2-3	TGTGCCAGCAGCCGGTTGCTGTCAGATACGCAGTATTTT	CASSRLLSDTQYF
TRBV15	.	.	TRBJ1-2	TGTGCCACCAGCAGAGACAGAGTAGACTATGGCTACACCTTC	CATSRDRVDYGYTF
TRBV12-3/TRBV12-4	TRBD1	many	TRBJ2-1	TGTGCCAGCAGTTTGACTCCGGGACAGGGGAGCAATGAGCAGTTCTTC	CASSLTPGQGSNEQFF
TRBV6-6	TRBD1	many	TRBJ2-7	TGTGCCAGCAAGAGGGACAGGAACCTCTACGAGCAGTACTTC	CASKRDRNLYEQYF
TRBV7-9	TRBD1	.	TRBJ2-7	TGTGCCAGCAGCTTCGGGACAGAGCGCTACGAGCAGTACTTC	CASSFGTERYEQYF
TRBV2	.	.	TRBJ2-6	TGTGCCAGCACGGGACGGCTCTCTGGGGCCAACGTCCTGACTTTC	CASTGRLSGANVLTF
TRBV9	.	.	TRBJ1-1	TGTGCCAGCAGCGTAGACTCGAACACTGAAGCTTTCTTT	CASSVDSNTEAFF
TRBV11-1	TRBD2	.	TRBJ2-5	TGTGCCAGCAGCTTAGTTGGCGGGAGCTTGGGGCGAGAGACCCAGTACTTC	CASSLVGGSLGRETQYF
TRBV20-1	TRBD2	many	TRBJ2-7	TGCAGTGCTAGGGCCGTGGCTAGCGGGCCCTCCTACGAGCAGTACTTC	CSARAVASGPSYEQYF
TRBV5-1	TRBD2	.	TRBJ2-5	TGCGCCAGCACGAATTTCGGGGGGTCAGAGACCCAGTACTTC	CASTNFGGSETQYF
TRBV27	.	many	TRBJ2-5	TGTGCCAGCAGTCACCGGGACTTCCAAGAGACCCAGTACTTC	CASSHRDFQETQYF
TRBV15	TRBD2	many	TRBJ2-7	TGTGCCACCAGCAGAAGACTAGCGGTGGGGTCGGTCCACGAGCAGTACTTC	CATSRRLAVGSVHEQYF